This T cell receptor beta chain stems from a study of blood T cell repertoires in COVID-19. Libraries were prepared by immunoSEQ multiplex PCR; TCRdb keeps only in-frame clonotypes and omits some of them. In the table there are approximately 260,000 clones, about 86% of which are singletons. This clone was seen once. CDR1 SGHTA and CDR2 FQGNSA come from the germline V gene. The V and J ends lost 2 bases and 6 bases respectively, with 13 bases between them. This CDR3 region has 14 residues. This rearrangement joins TRBV7-2 to TRBJ1-2, with D maybe TRBD1 (5 bases). The specimen sequenced was PBMCs or T cells enriched from blood (not recorded which). The TCR was taken from a man aged 30-40 years with acute COVID-19. The DNA of the CDR3 is TGTGCCAGCAGCTTAAGTAGGGGCCGCAATGGCTACACCTTC. Amino acid sequence: CASSLSRGRNGYTF. The full variable domain, completed using reference TRBV7-2 and TRBJ1-2, is GAGVSQSPSNKVTEKGKDVELRCDPISGHTALYWYRQSLGQGLEFLIYFQGNSAPDKSGLPSDRFSAERTGGSVSTLTIQRTQQEDSAVYLCASSLSRGRNGYTFGSGTRLTVV.